This T cell receptor (beta chain) was identified during a study of shared clonotypes between healthy human individuals. Overall study context: Donors had three CD4 naive, three CD4 memory, two CD8 naive and one CD8 memory plate apiece.

This CDR3 spans 16 amino acids. The V end was cut by 5 bases, the J end by 0 bases, with 17 bases between. Looked up from germline, CDR1 is KGHSH and CDR2 is LQKENI. Assay: immunoSEQ multiplex PCR; the TCRdb copy retains only in-frame clones and omits some. Among a few million clones listed, approximately 94% were seen once. The sequence derives from a man younger than 35 in good health. V and J are TRBV18 and TRBJ2-7, with D tentatively TRBD1 (6 bases). The sequenced sample consisted of naive CD4+ T cells sorted from blood. The subset was: CD45RA+ positively selected. DNA for the CDR3: TGTGCCAGCTCAAAGAGCAGGGGCCAGAGCTCCTACGAGCAGTACTTC. It is translated as CASSKSRGQSSYEQYF. The complete variable domain, with remaining parts taken from reference TRBV18 and TRBJ2-7, reads NAGVMQNPRHLVRRRGQEARLRCSPMKGHSHVYWYRQLPEEGLKFMVYLQKENIIDESGMPKERFSAEFPKEGPSILRIQQVVRGDSAAYFCASSKSRGQSSYEQYFGPGTRLTVT.